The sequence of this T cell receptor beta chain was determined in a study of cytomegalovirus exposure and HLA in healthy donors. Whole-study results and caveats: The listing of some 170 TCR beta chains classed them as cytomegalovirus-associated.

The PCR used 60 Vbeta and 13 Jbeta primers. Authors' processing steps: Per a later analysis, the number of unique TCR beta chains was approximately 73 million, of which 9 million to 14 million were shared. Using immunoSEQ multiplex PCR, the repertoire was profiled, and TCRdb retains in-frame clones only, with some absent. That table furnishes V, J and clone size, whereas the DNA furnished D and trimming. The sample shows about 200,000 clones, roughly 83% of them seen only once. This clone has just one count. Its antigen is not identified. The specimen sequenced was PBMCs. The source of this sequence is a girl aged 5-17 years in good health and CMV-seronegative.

CDR3 nucleotide sequence: TGTGCCAGCAGTTTATTAGGCCCAGCGGGGGCCTATAATTCACCCCTCCACTTT. It encodes CASSLLGPAGAYNSPLHF. The rearrangement joins TRBV28 to TRBJ1-6; a weak D match, TRBD1 (5 bases). V dropped 1 base and J dropped 2 bases, with 15 bases sitting between them. Per the germline V gene, CDR1 is MDHEN and CDR2 is SYDVKM. The CDR3 length is 18 residues.